Below, one TCR beta chain is given with its context. No antigen is known for it. The source of the sample is a study of CD8 T cells in Susac syndrome. The wider study: Treatment at blood withdrawal was none, corticosteroids, or intravenous immunoglobulin alone in Susac syndrome patients. The study's findings and limits: There was no clonal expansion in the CD4+ T cell repertoires of Susac syndrome.

Reverse transcription of about 0.45 to 1 ug RNA used random hexamers. The CDR3 of TCR beta was amplified by immunoSEQ multiplex PCR across 54 Vbeta and 13 Jbeta. From the immunoSEQ multiplex PCR reads, TCRdb called clonotypes with MiXCR, one entry per CDR3 protein. The profile shows about 150,000 distinct CDR3 sequences, roughly 96% of them singletons. This CDR3 contains 16 residues. V was clipped by 5 bases and J by 2 bases, with 18 bases between them. CDR1 is SEHNR and CDR2 is FQNEAQ in the germline V gene (reference sequence). The chain recombines TRBV7-9 with TRBJ2-5; TRBD2 might be the D (7 bases). The sequence came from a human donor with Susac syndrome. Material: CD4+ T cells from PBMCs. CDR3 amino acids: CASSPYGRGPQETQYF. The CDR3 region has the DNA TGTGCCAGCAGCCCGTACGGGCGGGGGCCACAAGAGACCCAGTACTTC.